This T cell receptor (beta chain) is from a study of OX40 agonist ivuxolimab in advanced cancers. The protocol was immunoSEQ multiplex PCR, while the TCRdb copy is restricted to in-frame clones and leaves out a portion. The sample includes tens of thousands of clones, 80% to 95% of them seen just once. The CDR3 loop spans 15 amino acids. Between the trimmed V and J ends, which lost 2 bases and 3 bases, there was a span of 13 bases. CDR1 and CDR2 from the germline V gene are KGHSH and LQKENI. Samples were taken at baseline and on day 1 of cycles 4 and 7. Study outcomes and limitations: CD8+ T cells were the subset that, on average, had more expanded clones than CD4+.

Details on this clone: Its antigen is undetermined.

Sequences were derived from CD4+ or CD8+ T cells sorted from blood, sampled in a trial of the OX40 agonist ivuxolimab. V usage is TRBV18 and J usage is TRBJ1-1; D ambiguous. This TCR derives from an adult with an advanced solid tumor such as melanoma, head and neck, liver or kidney cancer. CDR3: CASSPARSGYTEAFF. CDR3 sequence (DNA): TGTGCCAGCTCACCAGCCCGGTCGGGATACACTGAAGCTTTCTTT.